This entry concerns a single T cell receptor beta chain. The entry originates in a study of blood T cell repertoires in COVID-19. Study information: Researchers got acute and convalescent COVID-19 samples from the United States, Italy and Spain.

Profiled with immunoSEQ multiplex PCR; TCRdb holds only in-frame clones, not every one. The table includes 100,000 to 150,000 clones, 70% to 85% detected once. The length of the CDR3 is 16 residues. J gave up 6 bases and V 0 bases, and 7 bases lay outside the gene matches. Per germline, CDR1 SGHKS and CDR2 YYEKEE (reference sequence). The TCR comes from a woman between 70 and 85 years old with acute or convalescent COVID-19. The chain carries TRBV5-5 and TRBJ2-2, with TRBD2 identical over 8 bases. Sequenced: peripheral blood. The CDR3 loop is CASSLATGGQAGELFF. For the CDR3, the DNA is TGTGCCAGCAGCTTGGCCACGGGGGGGCAGGCCGGGGAGCTGTTTTTT.